One T cell receptor (beta chain) is described in this entry. The data originate from a study of T-cell reconstitution after alpha-beta-depleted transplantation in children. V lost 1 base to trimming and J lost 0 bases, with 15 bases between them. The CDR3 loop spans 17 amino acids. The germline gives CDR1 MNHEY, CDR2 SMNVEV (reference sequence). A TCRbeta library incorporating unique molecular identifiers was prepared. TCRdb recomputed calls from the PCR reads with MiXCR, one row per CDR3 protein. The table has almost 400,000 distinct CDR3 sequences, about 20% seen once. The sample consisted of PBMCs from the stem cell graft donor, taken from the stem cell graft. This sequence was found in a human donor who donated a stem cell graft to a child with acute myeloid leukemia. The chain links TRBV27 to TRBJ1-1; D gene ambiguous. CDR3 DNA: TGTGCCAGCAGTTTATATACCAGCCTCGGGATGAACACTGAAGCTTTCTTT. Its protein is CASSLYTSLGMNTEAFF.